These 24 T cell receptor beta chains originate from one sample sequenced in a study of blood T cell repertoires in COVID-19. Assay used: immunoSEQ multiplex PCR; TCRdb lists only in-frame clones, some missing. The sample lists 250,000 to 350,000 clones; approximately 85% were seen once. The sequenced sample consisted of peripheral blood. These receptors originate from a human donor with COVID-19, enrolled during active disease. The donor label of this sample is uncertain.

This chain uses TRBV21-1 with TRBJ1-5; TRBD1, the D gene given by the table, was not confirmed from the DNA. TRBV21-1 is flagged as a pseudogene. The CDR3 is 15 amino acids. CDR3 in amino acids: CASREIQGPVRPQHF. DNA for the CDR3: TGTGCCAGCAGGGAAATCCAGGGGCCGGTTCGTCCCCAGCATTTT.

The chain links TRBV11-2 to TRBJ2-1, with D perhaps TRBD2 (6 bases). Deletions cut 7 bases from V and 1 base from J, with 20 bases between. Germline V gives CDR1 SGHAT, CDR2 FQNNGV. The CDR3 loop spans 17 amino acids. CDR3 DNA sequence: TGTGCCAGCACCCGGGGGATACGGGAGCGGTCCTACAATGAGCAGTTCTTC. Its translation is CASTRGIRERSYNEQFF.

The genes are TRBV6-5 and TRBJ1-2, with a possible D match to TRBD1 (6 bases). The CDR3 runs to 16 residues. Germline CDR1 and CDR2: MNHEY and SVGAGI. V lost 0 bases, J lost 4 bases, and 15 bases lay in between. This CDR3 reads CASSYSVPGARYGYTF. The CDR3 nucleotides are TGTGCCAGCAGTTACTCAGTGCCAGGGGCCCGCTATGGCTACACCTTC.

The V call is TRBV7-2, the J call TRBJ2-3; no definite D call. The germline CDR1 and CDR2 sequences are SGHTA and FQGNSA. The V and J ends lost 5 bases and 0 bases respectively, with 24 bases between them. The CDR3 is 19 amino acids. The CDR3 loop is CASSPRLPGRLPSTDTQYF. The CDR3, as DNA: TGTGCCAGCAGCCCACGACTTCCCGGCCGACTTCCTAGCACAGATACGCAGTATTTT.

DNA for the CDR3: TGTGCCTGTCGACAGGGGCGAGACTACGAGCAGTACTTC. This sequence encodes CACRQGRDYEQYF. The chain carries TRBV30 and TRBJ2-7; 8 bases are a match to TRBD1. V lost 6 bases and J lost 3; bases outside the gene matches: 7. Germline V gene lookup returns CDR1 GTSNPN and CDR2 SVGIG (reference sequence). CDR3 length equals 13 residues.

The chain is built from TRBV7-9 and TRBJ1-2, with 9 nucleotides matching TRBD1. Germline CDR1 SEHNR, CDR2 FQNEAQ (reference sequence). The CDR3 is 13 residues long. The junction had 4 bases not matched to a gene; V was cut back by 4 bases and J by 7 bases. The CDR3 protein is CASSSQGAGGYTF. The CDR3 DNA is TGTGCCAGCAGCTCACAGGGGGCGGGTGGCTACACCTTC.

The chain links TRBV5-1 to TRBJ2-7; D gene ambiguous. CDR3 length equals 12 residues. V lost 3 bases, J lost 1 base, and 5 bases lay in between. Looked up from germline, CDR1 is SGHRS and CDR2 is YFSETQ. The CDR3 spells CASSSGSYEQYF. The CDR3 coding sequence is TGCGCCAGCAGCTCCGGGTCCTACGAGCAGTACTTC. The full variable domain, rest sourced from reference TRBV5-1 and TRBJ2-7, is KAGVTQTPRYLIKTRGQQVTLSCSPISGHRSVSWYQQTPGQGLQFLFEYFSETQRNKGNFPGRFSGRQFSNSRSEMNVSTLELGDSALYLCASSSGSYEQYFGPGTRLTVT.

The chain couples TRBV29-1 to TRBJ1-4, with 7 bases lining up with TRBD1. Germline V lookup: CDR1 SQVTM, CDR2 ANQGSEA. There are 12 residues in the CDR3. With V trimmed by 4 bases and J by 4 bases, 0 bases remained unmatched. The CDR3 is CSVGDSNEKLFF. CDR3 DNA: TGCAGCGTTGGGGACAGTAATGAAAAACTGTTTTTT.

The table lists this clone with a count of one. The chain employs TRBV28 and TRBJ1-2; the D gene is possibly TRBD1 (6 bases). Germline V gene lookup returns CDR1 MDHEN and CDR2 SYDVKM. The CDR3 runs 15 residues. With 8 bases removed from V and 4 bases from J, the gap between germline ends came to 20 bases. CDR3 residues: CASVVGALIPYGYTF. The DNA for the CDR3 is TGTGCCAGCGTAGTGGGGGCGCTTATCCCCTATGGCTACACCTTC.

V and J are TRBV5-1 and TRBJ2-1; 7 bases line up with TRBD2. V shed 4 bases, J shed 2 bases, and the junction held 9 bases outside the gene matches. The CDR3 extends over 16 amino acids. The V gene's germline CDR1 is SGHRS and CDR2 YFSETQ. The CDR3 DNA sequence: TGCGCCAGCAGCCCTGAAGCGGGATACGCCTACAATGAGCAGTTCTTC. Encoded protein: CASSPEAGYAYNEQFF.

The J gene is TRBJ1-1, the V gene TRBV27; perhaps TRBD1 as D (5 bases). CDR1 MNHEY and CDR2 SMNVEV come from the germline V gene (reference sequence). The CDR3 sequence is 15 residues long. The V gene lost 3 bases and the J gene lost 3 bases, with 14 bases spanning the gap. The chain's CDR3 is CASSLMAGLDTEAFF. CDR3 sequence (DNA): TGTGCCAGCAGTTTGATGGCAGGGCTGGACACTGAAGCTTTCTTT.

The rearrangement joins TRBV7-9 to TRBJ1-6; the D gene is possibly TRBD1 (5 bases). This CDR3 has 13 residues. Looked up from germline, CDR1 is SEHNR and CDR2 is FQNEAQ (reference sequence). Trimming stripped 1 base from V and 7 bases from J, with 5 bases between. CDR3 amino acids: CASSLGQNSPLHF. As DNA, the CDR3 is TGTGCCAGCAGCTTAGGACAGAATTCACCCCTCCACTTT.

The chain uses TRBV5-4 and TRBJ2-5, with D perhaps TRBD1 (6 bases). Germline V gives CDR1 SGHNT, CDR2 YYREEE (reference sequence). CDR3 length: 14 residues. Trimming stripped 3 bases from V and 0 bases from J, with 9 bases between. As DNA, the CDR3 is TGTGCCAGCAGCTGGACAGCTAACCAAGAGACCCAGTACTTC. It specifies CASSWTANQETQYF.

DNA of the CDR3: TGTGCCAGTAGCCAATCCCAGGGTGATAATTCACCCCTCCACTTT. Its translation is CASSQSQGDNSPLHF. The rearrangement joins TRBV19 to TRBJ1-6; the D gene is possibly TRBD1 (5 bases). This CDR3 comprises 15 residues. The ends were cut back, 6 bases at V and 5 bases at J, with 14 bases in the middle. CDR1 is LNHDA, CDR2 SQIVND, per germline (reference sequence).

This chain connects TRBV6-1 to TRBJ1-6, with a weak D call TRBD1 (5 bases). Germline loops: CDR1 MNHNS, CDR2 SASEGT. V lost 2 bases and J lost 11, with 7 bases in between. The CDR3 is 12 amino acids. The CDR3 sequence is CASSEQGAPLHF. The CDR3 coding sequence is TGTGCCAGCAGTGAACAAGGGGCACCCCTCCACTTT.

The chain has TRBV11-2 and TRBJ1-4; 9 nucleotides line up with TRBD1. The CDR3 has 13 residues. Germline V gene data show CDR1 as SGHAT and CDR2 as FQNNGV. V trimming: 10 bases; J trimming: 7 bases; junction bases outside the gene matches: 7. The CDR3 DNA is TGTGCCACCCAGGGGACAGGGATTGAAAAACTGTTTTTT. Translating gives CATQGTGIEKLFF.

This clone appeared once. This chain connects TRBV28 to TRBJ1-2, with 10 bases that match TRBD1. V shed 2 bases and J 8 bases; nucleotides not matched to a gene: 17. The CDR3 totals 18 residues. Germline V gene sequence: CDR1 MDHEN, CDR2 SYDVKM. CDR3 nucleotides: TGTGCCAGCAGTTTAAGTGGCGGGGGGACAGGGGCGATTTGGGGCTACACCTTC. It is translated as CASSLSGGGTGAIWGYTF.

V is TRBV6-2 or TRBV6-3 and J is TRBJ1-1; TRBD1 matches at 8 bases. Per the germline V gene, CDR1 is MNHEY and CDR2 is SVGEGT. The CDR3 has 17 amino acids. V dropped 2 bases and J dropped 3; count of bases not matched to a gene: 11. CDR3 sequence: CASSYPYRGGAHTEAFF. CDR3 coding DNA: TGTGCCAGCAGTTACCCCTACAGGGGGGGGGCCCACACTGAAGCTTTCTTT.

This chain links TRBV19 with TRBJ1-3; weak D call: TRBD1 (6 bases). CDR3 length: 16 amino acids. Deletions cut 6 bases from V and 0 bases from J, with 15 bases between. Germline CDR1 and CDR2: LNHDA and SQIVND (reference sequence). The CDR3 reads CASRRQDPSSGNTIYF. CDR3 DNA sequence: TGTGCCAGTAGAAGACAGGACCCGAGCTCTGGAAACACCATATATTTT.

This sequence joins TRBV10-3 and TRBJ1-6; TRBD1 matches at 9 bases. The CDR3 runs 13 residues. The V segment lost 10 bases and the J segment 9 bases; nucleotides outside the gene matches: 7. Germline V CDR1 and CDR2: ENHRY, SYGVKD. The CDR3 region is CATLQGASSPLHF. Written as DNA, the CDR3 is TGTGCCACCTTACAGGGGGCGTCTTCACCCCTCCACTTT.

The V call is TRBV29-1, the J call TRBJ2-1; 8 nucleotides line up with TRBD1. Trimming removed 3 bases from V and 7 bases from J; junction bases left unmatched: 5. Germline V gene sequence: CDR1 SQVTM, CDR2 ANQGSEA. The CDR3 has 13 amino acids. The CDR3 nucleotides are TGCAGCGTTGAGGGGACAGGTGGGAATGAGCAGTTCTTC. Translating gives CSVEGTGGNEQFF.

The V gene is TRBV6-4, the J gene TRBJ2-2, with D unresolved. Between the trimmed V and J ends, which lost 6 bases and 1 base, there was a span of 6 bases. Germline-derived CDR1 and CDR2 are MRHNA and SNTAGT. The CDR3 totals 13 residues. CDR3 DNA sequence: TGTGCCAGCAGCACAGAGAACACCGGGGAGCTGTTTTTT. Translation gives CASSTENTGELFF.

This clone has only one observation. The genes are TRBV19 and TRBJ2-1, with D perhaps matching TRBD2 (6 bases). Trimming left V 6 bases short and J 0 bases short, with 12 bases between. Germline CDR1 and CDR2: LNHDA and SQIVND (reference sequence). The CDR3 is made up of 15 amino acids. CDR3 in amino acids: CASSLDGSSYNEQFF. CDR3 in DNA: TGTGCCAGTAGCCTCGACGGGAGCTCCTACAATGAGCAGTTCTTC.

The gene calls are TRBV4-2 and TRBJ2-5; 11 nucleotides agree with TRBD1. The V and J ends lost 1 base and 2 bases, in that order; junction bases with no gene match: 0. The CDR3 is made up of 15 amino acids. Germline CDR1 reads LGHNA; CDR2 reads YNFKEQ. CDR3 amino acids: CASSQGDRGQETQYF. The CDR3 nucleotides are TGTGCCAGCAGCCAAGGGGACAGGGGGCAAGAGACCCAGTACTTC.